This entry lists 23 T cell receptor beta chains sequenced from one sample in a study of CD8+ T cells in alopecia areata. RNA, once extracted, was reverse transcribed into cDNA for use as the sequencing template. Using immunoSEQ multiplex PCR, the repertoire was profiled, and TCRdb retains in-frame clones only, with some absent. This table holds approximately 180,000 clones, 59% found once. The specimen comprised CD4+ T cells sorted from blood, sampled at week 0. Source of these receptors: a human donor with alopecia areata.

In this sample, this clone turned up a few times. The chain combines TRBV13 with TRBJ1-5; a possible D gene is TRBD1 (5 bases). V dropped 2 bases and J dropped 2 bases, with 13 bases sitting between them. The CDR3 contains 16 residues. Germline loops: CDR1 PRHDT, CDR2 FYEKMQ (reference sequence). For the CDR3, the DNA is TGTGCCAGCAGCTTAAGGAGGGGAGGGGGCAATCAGCCCCAGCATTTT. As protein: CASSLRRGGGNQPQHF.

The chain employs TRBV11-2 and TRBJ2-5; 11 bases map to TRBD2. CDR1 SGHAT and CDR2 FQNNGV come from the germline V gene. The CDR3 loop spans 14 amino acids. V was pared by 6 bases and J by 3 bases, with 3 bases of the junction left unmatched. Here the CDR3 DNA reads TGTGCCAGCAGACAGACTAGCGGGGAAGAGACCCAGTACTTC. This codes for CASRQTSGEETQYF.

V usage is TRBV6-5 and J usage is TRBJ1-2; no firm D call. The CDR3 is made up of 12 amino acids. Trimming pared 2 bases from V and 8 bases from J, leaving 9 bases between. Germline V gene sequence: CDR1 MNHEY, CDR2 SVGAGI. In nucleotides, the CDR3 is TGTGCCAGCAGTTACCCTACGGGCGGCTACACCTTC. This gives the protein CASSYPTGGYTF.

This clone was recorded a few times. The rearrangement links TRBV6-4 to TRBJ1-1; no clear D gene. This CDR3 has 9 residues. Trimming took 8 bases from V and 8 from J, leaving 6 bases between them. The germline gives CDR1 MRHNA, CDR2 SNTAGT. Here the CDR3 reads CASRTEAFF. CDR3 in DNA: TGTGCCAGCCGGACCGAAGCTTTCTTT.

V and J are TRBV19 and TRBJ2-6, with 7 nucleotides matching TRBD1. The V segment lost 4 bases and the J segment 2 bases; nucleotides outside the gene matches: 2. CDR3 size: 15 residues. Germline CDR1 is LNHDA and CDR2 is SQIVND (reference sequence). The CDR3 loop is CASSTDRAGANVLTF. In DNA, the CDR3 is TGTGCCAGTAGTACCGACAGGGCTGGGGCCAACGTCCTGACTTTC.

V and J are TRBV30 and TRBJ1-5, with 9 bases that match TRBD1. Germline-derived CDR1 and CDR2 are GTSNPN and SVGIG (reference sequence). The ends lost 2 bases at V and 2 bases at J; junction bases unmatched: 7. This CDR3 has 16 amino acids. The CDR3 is CAWSSNRGHGNQPQHF. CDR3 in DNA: TGTGCCTGGAGTAGCAACAGGGGGCATGGCAATCAGCCCCAGCATTTT. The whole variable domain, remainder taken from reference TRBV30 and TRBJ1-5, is SQTIHQWPATLVQPVGSPLSLECTVEGTSNPNLYWYRQAAGRGLQLLFYSVGIGQISSEVPQNLSASRPQDRQFILSSKKLLLSDSGFYLCAWSSNRGHGNQPQHFGDGTRLSIL.

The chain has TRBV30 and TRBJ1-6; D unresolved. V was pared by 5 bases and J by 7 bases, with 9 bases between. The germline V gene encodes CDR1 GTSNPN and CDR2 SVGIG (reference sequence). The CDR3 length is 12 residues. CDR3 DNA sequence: TGTGCCTGGGGACGGTTAAATTCACCCCTCCACTTT. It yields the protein CAWGRLNSPLHF.

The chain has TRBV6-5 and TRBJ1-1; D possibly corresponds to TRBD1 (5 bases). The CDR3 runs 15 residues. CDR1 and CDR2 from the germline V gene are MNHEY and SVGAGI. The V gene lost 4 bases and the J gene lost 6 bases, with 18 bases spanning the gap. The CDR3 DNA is TGTGCCAGCAGTTTCGAGGGGTGGGGTTCGGCTGAAGCTTTCTTT. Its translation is CASSFEGWGSAEAFF.

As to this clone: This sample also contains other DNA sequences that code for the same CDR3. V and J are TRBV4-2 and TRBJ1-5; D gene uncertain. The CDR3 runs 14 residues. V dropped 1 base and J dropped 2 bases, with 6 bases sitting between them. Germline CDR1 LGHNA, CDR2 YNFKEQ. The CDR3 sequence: CASSQGKGNQPQHF. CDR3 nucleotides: TGTGCCAGCAGCCAAGGCAAGGGCAATCAGCCCCAGCATTTT.

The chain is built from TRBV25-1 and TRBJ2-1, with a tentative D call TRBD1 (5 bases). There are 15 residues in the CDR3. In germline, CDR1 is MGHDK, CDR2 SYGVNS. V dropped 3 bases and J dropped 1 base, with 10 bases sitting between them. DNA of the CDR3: TGTGCCAGCAGTGACCCGCAGGGATCCTACAATGAGCAGTTCTTC. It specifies CASSDPQGSYNEQFF.

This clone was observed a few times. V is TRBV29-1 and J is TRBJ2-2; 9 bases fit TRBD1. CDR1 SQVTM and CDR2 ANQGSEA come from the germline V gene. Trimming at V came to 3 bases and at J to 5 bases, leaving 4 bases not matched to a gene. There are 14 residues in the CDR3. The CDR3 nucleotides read TGCAGCGTTGAGCGGACAGGGGATACCGGGGAGCTGTTTTTT. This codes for CSVERTGDTGELFF.

The CDR3 nucleotides are TGTGCCAGCTCACAATACCGACACTCCGGGCCTCTAGAGCAGTACTTC. Translating gives CASSQYRHSGPLEQYF. The gene calls are TRBV18 and TRBJ2-7; D not resolved. Germline loops: CDR1 KGHSH, CDR2 LQKENI. The CDR3 runs 16 residues. V dropped 4 bases and J dropped 7 bases, with 23 bases sitting between them.

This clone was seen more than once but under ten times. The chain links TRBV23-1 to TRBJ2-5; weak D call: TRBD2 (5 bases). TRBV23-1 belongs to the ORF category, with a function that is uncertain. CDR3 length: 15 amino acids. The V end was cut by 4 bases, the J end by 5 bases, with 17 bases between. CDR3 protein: CASSPKIGVRETQYF. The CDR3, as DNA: TGCGCCAGCAGTCCGAAGATCGGGGTTAGGGAGACCCAGTACTTC.

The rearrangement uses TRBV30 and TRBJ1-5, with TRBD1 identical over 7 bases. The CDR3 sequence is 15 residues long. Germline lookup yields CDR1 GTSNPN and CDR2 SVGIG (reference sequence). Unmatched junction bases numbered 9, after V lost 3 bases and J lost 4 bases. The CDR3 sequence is CAWRITGAGNQPQHF. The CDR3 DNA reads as TGTGCCTGGAGAATAACAGGGGCCGGGAATCAGCCCCAGCATTTT.

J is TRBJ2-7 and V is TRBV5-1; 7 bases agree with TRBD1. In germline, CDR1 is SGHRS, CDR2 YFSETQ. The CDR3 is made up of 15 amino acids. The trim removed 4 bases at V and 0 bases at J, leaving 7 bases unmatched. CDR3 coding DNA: TGCGCCAGCAGCCGAGCGACAGGGAGCTCCTACGAGCAGTACTTC. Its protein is CASSRATGSSYEQYF.

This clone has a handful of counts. The CDR3 here is CASSAPGHTDTQYF. CDR3 nucleotide sequence: TGTGCCAGCAGTGCTCCCGGCCACACAGATACGCAGTATTTT. The J gene is TRBJ2-3, the V gene TRBV6-1; D is ambiguous. Germline lookup yields CDR1 MNHNS and CDR2 SASEGT. With 4 bases removed from V and 2 bases from J, the gap between germline ends came to 10 bases. CDR3 length: 14 residues.

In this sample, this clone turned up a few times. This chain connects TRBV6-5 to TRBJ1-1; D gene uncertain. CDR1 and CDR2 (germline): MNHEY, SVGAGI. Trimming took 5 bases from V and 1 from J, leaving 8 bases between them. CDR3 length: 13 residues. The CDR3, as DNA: TGTGCCAGCAGTGCCTTGAAGAACACTGAAGCTTTCTTT. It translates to CASSALKNTEAFF.

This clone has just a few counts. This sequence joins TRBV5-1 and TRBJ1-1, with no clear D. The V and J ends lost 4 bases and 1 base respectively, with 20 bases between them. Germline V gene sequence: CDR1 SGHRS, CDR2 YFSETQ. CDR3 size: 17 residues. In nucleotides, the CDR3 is TGCGCCAGCAGCCAGTTTCAAAGGGTGGTCGGGAACACTGAAGCTTTCTTT. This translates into CASSQFQRVVGNTEAFF.

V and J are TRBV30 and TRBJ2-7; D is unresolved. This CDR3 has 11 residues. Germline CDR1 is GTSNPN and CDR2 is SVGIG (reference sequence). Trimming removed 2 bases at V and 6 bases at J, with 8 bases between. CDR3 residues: CAWSIGIEQYF. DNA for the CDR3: TGTGCCTGGAGTATAGGAATCGAGCAGTACTTC.

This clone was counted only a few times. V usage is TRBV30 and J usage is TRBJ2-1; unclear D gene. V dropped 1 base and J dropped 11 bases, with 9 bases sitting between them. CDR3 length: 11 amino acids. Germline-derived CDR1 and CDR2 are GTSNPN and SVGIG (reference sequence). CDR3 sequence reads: CAWSAIVQQFF. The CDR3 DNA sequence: TGTGCCTGGAGTGCCATCGTCCAGCAGTTCTTC.

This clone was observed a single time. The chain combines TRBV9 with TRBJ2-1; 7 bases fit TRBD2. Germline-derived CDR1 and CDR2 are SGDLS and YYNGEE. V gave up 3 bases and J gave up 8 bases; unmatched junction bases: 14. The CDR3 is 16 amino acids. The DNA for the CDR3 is TGTGCCAGCAGCGCCCAATCCGGGGGGATCTTATATGAGCAGTTCTTC. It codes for CASSAQSGGILYEQFF. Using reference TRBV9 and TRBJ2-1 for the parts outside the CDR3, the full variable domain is DSGVTQTPKHLITATGQRVTLRCSPRSGDLSVYWYQQSLDQGLQFLIQYYNGEERAKGNILERFSAQQFPDLHSELNLSSLELGDSALYFCASSAQSGGILYEQFFGPGTRLTVL.

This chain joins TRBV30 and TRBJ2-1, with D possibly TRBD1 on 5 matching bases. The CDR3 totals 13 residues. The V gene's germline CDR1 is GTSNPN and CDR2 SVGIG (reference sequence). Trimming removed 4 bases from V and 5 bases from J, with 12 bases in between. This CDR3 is CAWTLAGNNEQFF. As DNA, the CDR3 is TGTGCCTGGACCCTGGCAGGGAACAATGAGCAGTTCTTC.

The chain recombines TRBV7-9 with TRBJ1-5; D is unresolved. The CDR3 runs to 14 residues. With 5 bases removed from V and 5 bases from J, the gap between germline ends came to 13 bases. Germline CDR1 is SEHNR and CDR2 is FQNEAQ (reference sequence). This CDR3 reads CASSQGREYQPQHF. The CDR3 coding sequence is TGTGCCAGCAGCCAAGGTAGAGAATATCAGCCCCAGCATTTT.